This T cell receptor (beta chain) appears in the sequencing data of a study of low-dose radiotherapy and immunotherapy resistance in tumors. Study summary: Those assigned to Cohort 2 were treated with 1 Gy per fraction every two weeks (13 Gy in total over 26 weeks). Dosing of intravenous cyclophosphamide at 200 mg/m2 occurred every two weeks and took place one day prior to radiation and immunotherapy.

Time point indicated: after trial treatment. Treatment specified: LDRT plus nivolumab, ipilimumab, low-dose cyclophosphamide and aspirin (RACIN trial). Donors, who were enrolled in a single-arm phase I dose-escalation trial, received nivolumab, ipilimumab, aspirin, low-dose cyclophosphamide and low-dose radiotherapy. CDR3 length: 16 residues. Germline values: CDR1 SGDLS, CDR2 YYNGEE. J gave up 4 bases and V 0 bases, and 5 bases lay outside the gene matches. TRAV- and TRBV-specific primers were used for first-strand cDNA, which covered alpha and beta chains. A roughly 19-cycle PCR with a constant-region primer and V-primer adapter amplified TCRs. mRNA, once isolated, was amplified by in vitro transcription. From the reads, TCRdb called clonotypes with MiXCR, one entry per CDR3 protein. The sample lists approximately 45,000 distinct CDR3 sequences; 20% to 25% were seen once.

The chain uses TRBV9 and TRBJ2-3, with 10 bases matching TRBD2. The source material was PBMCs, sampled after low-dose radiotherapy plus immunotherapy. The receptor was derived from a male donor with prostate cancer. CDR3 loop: CASSVVPAGGPDTQYF. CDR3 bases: TGTGCCAGCAGCGTAGTCCCAGCGGGGGGGCCAGATACGCAGTATTTT.